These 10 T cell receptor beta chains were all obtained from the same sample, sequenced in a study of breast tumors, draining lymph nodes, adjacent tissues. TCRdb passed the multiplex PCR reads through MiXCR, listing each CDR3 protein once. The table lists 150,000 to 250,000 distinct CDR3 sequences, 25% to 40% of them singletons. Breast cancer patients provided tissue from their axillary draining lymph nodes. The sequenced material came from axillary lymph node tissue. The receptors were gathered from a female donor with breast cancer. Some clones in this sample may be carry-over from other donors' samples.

DNA for the CDR3: TGTGCCAGTAGTATACCCGCGGGGGGGCCTGGGGAGCTGTTTTTT. This translates into CASSIPAGGPGELFF. J is TRBJ2-2 and V is TRBV19; 9 nucleotides agree with TRBD2. CDR1 is LNHDA, CDR2 SQIVND, per germline (reference sequence). The V segment lost 2 bases and the J segment 8 bases; nucleotides outside the gene matches: 6. The CDR3 spans 15 residues.

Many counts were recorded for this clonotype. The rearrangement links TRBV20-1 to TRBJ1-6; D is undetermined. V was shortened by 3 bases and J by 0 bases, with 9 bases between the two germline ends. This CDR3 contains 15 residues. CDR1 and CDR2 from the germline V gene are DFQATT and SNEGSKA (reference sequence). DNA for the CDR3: TGCAGTGCTAGTGCCCGGAGCTCCTATAATTCACCCCTCCACTTT. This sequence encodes CSASARSSYNSPLHF.

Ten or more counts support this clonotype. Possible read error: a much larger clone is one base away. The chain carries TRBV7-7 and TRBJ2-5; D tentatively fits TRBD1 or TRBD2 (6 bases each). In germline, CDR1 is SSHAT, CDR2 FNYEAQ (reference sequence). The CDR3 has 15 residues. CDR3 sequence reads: CASSLRGATSETQHF. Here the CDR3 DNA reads TGTGCTAGCAGCTTAAGGGGGGCTACGTCGGAGACCCAGCACTTC.

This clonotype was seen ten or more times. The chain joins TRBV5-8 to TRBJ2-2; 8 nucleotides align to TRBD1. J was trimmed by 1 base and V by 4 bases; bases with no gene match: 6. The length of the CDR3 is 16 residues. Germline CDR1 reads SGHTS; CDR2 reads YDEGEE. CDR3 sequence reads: CASSAVGTGNTGELFF. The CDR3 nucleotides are TGTGCCAGCAGCGCTGTTGGGACAGGGAACACCGGGGAGCTGTTTTTT.

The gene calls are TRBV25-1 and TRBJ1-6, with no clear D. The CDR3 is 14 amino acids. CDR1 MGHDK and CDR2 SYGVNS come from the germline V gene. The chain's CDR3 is CASGFAADNSPLHF. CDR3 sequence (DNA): TGTGCTAGTGGTTTCGCGGCCGATAATTCACCCCTCCACTTT.

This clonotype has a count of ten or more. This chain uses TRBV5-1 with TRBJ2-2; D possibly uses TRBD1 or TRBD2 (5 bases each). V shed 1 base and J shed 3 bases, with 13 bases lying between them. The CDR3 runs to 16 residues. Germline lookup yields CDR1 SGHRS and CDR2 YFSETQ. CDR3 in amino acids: CASSLLQGGYTGELFF. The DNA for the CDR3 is TGCGCCAGCAGCTTGCTTCAGGGCGGGTACACCGGGGAGCTGTTTTTT.

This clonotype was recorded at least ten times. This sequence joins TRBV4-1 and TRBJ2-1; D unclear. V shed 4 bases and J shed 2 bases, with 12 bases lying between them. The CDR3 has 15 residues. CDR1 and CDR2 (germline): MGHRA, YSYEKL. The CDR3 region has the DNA TGCGCCAGCAGCCCCCGAGAAGGCCCCTACAATGAGCAGTTCTTC. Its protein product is CASSPREGPYNEQFF.

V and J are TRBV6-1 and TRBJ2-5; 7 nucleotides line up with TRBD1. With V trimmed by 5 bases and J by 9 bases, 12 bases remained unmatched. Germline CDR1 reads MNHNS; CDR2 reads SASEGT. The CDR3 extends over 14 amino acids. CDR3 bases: TGTGCCAGCAGTCGACAGGGCCGGCACCAGCCCCAGTACTTC. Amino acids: CASSRQGRHQPQYF.

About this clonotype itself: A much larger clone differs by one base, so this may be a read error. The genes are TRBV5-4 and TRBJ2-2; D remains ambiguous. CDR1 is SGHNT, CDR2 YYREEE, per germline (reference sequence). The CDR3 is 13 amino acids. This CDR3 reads CAGSLTDTGELFF. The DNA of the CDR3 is TGTGCCGGCAGCTTGACCGACACCGGGGAGCTGTTTTTT.

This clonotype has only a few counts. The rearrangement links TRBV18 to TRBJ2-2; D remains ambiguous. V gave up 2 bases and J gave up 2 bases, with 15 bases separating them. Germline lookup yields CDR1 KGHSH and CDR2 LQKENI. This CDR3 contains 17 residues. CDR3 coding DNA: TGTGCCAGCTCACCATATCCAAGAACGGCCAACACCGGGGAGCTGTTTTTT. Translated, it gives CASSPYPRTANTGELFF.